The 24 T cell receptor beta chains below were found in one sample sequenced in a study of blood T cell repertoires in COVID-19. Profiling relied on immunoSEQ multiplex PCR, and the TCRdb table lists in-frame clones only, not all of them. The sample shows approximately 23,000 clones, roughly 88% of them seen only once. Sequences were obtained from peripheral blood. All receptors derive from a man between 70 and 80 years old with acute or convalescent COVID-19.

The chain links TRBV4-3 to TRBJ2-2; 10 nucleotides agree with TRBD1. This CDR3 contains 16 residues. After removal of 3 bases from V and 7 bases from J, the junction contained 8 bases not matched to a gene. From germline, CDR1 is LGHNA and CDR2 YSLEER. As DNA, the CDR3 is TGCGCCAGCAGCCAGGACAGGGGGAAGGAGGTCGGGGAGCTGTTTTTT. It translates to CASSQDRGKEVGELFF.

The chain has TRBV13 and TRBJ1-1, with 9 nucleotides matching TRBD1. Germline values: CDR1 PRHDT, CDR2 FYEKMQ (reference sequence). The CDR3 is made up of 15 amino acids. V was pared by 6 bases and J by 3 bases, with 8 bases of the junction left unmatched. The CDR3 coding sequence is TGTGCCAGCAGGAACAGGGGGCTGTGGGACACTGAAGCTTTCTTT. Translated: CASRNRGLWDTEAFF.

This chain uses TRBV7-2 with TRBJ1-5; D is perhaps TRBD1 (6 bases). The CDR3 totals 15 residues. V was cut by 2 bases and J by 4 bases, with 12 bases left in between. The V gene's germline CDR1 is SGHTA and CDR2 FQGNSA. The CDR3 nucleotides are TGTGCCAGCAGCTTATCACGGGACACAAATCAGCCCCAGCATTTT. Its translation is CASSLSRDTNQPQHF.

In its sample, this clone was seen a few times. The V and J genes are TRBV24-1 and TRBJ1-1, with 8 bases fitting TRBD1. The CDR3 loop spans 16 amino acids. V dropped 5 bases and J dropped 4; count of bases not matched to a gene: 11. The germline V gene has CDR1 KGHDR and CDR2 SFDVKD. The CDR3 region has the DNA TGTGCCACCAGTGCTTCAGGGGGCTTCGGGGGCACTGAAGCTTTCTTT. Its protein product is CATSASGGFGGTEAFF.

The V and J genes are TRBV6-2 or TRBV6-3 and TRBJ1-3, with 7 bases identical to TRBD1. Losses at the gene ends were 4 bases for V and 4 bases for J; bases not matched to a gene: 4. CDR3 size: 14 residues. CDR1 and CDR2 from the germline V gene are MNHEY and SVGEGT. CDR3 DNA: TGTGCCAGCAGTTCCACAGGGGTCGGAAACACCATATATTTT. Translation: CASSSTGVGNTIYF.

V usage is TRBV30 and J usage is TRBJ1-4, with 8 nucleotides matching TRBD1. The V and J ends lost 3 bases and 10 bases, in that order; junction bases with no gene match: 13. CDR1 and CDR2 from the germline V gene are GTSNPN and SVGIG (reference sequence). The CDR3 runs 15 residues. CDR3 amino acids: CAWRTKQGEGGKLFF. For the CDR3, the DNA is TGTGCCTGGAGAACTAAACAGGGGGAGGGCGGAAAACTGTTTTTT.

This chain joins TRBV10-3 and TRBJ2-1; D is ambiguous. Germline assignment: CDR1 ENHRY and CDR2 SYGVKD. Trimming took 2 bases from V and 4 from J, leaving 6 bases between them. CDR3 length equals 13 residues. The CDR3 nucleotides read TGTGCCATCAGTGAGACTCAATACAATGAGCAGTTCTTC. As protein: CAISETQYNEQFF.

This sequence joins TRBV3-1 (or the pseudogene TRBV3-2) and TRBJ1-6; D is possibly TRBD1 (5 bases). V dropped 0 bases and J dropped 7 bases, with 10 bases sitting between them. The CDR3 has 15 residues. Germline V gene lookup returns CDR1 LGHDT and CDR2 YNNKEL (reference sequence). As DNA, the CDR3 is TGTGCCAGCAGCCAAGATTACGGGGGGAATTCACCCCTCCACTTT. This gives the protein CASSQDYGGNSPLHF.

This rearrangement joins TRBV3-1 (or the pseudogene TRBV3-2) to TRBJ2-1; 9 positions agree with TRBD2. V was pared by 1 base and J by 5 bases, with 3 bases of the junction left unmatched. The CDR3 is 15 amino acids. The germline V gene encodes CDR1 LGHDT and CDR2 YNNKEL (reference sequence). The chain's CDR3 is CASSQGTSAHNEQFF. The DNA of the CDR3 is TGTGCCAGCAGCCAAGGGACTAGCGCTCACAATGAGCAGTTCTTC.

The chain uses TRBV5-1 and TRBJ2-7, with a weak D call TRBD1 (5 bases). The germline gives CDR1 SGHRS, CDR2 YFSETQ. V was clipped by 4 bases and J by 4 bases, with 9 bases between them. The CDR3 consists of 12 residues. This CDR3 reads CASSRDRYEQYF. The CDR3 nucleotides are TGCGCCAGCAGCCGAGACAGATACGAGCAGTACTTC.

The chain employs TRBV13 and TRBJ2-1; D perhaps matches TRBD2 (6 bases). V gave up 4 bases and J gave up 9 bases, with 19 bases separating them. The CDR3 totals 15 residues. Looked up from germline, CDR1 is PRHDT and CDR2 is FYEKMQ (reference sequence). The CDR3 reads CASSSRTRLGGEQFF. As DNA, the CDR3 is TGTGCCAGCAGCTCCCGGACGCGCTTGGGGGGTGAGCAGTTCTTC.

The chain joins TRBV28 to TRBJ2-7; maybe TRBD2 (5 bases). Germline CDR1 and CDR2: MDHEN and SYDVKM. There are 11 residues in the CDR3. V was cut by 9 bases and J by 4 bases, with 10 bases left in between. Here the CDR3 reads CASSSPYEQYF. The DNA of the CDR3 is TGTGCCAGTTCTAGCCCGTACGAGCAGTACTTC. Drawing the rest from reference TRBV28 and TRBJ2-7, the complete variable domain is DVKVTQSSRYLVKRTGEKVFLECVQDMDHENMFWYRQDPGLGLRLIYFSYDVKMKEKGDIPEGYSVSREKKERFSLILESASTNQTSMYLCASSSPYEQYFGPGTRLTVT.

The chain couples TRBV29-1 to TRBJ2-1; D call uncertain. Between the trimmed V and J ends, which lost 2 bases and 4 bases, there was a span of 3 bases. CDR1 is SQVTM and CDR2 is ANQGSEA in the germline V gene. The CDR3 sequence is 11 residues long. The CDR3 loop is CSVELYNEQFF. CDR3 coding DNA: TGCAGCGTTGAACTTTACAATGAGCAGTTCTTC.

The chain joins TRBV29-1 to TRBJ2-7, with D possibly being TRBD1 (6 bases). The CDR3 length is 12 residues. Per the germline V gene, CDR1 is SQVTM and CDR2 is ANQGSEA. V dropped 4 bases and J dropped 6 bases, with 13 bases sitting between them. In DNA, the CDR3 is TGCAGCGTTGTTGGGGGCGCGGGCGAGCAGTACTTC. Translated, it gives CSVVGGAGEQYF.

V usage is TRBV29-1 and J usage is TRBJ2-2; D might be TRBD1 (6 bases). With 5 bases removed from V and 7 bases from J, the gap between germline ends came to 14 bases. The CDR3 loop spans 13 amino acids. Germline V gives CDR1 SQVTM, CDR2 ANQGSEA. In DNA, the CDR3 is TGCAGCGTTAGCTTTGGGGGCAACGGGGAGCTGTTTTTT. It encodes CSVSFGGNGELFF.

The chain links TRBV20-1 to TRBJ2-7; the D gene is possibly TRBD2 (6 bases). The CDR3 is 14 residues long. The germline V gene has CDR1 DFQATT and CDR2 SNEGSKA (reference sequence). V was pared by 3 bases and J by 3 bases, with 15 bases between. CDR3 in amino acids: CSASSGEARYEQYF. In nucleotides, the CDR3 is TGCAGTGCTAGTTCCGGGGAGGCTCGCTACGAGCAGTACTTC.

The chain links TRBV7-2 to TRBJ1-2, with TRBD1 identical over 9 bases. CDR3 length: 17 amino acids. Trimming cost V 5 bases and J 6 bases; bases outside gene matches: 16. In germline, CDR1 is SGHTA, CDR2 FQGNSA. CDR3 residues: CASSPSPNSGQGNGYTF. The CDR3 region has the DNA TGTGCCAGCAGCCCGAGCCCTAATAGCGGACAGGGGAATGGCTACACCTTC.

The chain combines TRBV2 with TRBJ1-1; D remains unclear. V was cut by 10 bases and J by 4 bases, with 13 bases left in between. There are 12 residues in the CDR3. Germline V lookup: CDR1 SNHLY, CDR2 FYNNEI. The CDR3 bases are TGTGCCACCAAAACTGGAGGCACTGAAGCTTTCTTT. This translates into CATKTGGTEAFF.

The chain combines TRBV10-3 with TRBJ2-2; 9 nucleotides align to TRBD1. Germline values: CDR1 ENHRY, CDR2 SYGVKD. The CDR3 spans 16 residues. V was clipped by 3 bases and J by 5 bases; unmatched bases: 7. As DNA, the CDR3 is TGTGCCATCAGTGACCGGGACAGGGAGACGACCGGGGAGCTGTTTTTT. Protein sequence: CAISDRDRETTGELFF.

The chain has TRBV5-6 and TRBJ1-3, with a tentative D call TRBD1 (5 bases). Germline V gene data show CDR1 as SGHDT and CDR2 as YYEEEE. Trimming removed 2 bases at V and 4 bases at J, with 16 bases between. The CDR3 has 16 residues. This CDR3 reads CASSLRQLTFGNTIYF. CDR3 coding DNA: TGTGCCAGCAGCTTACGACAGTTAACGTTCGGAAACACCATATATTTT.

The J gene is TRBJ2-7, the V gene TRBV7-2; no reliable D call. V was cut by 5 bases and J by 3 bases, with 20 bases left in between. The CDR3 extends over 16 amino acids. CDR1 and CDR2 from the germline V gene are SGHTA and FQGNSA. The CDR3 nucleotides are TGTGCCAGCAGCCCACAAGGCGGCCAAACCTTCTACGAGCAGTACTTC. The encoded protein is CASSPQGGQTFYEQYF.

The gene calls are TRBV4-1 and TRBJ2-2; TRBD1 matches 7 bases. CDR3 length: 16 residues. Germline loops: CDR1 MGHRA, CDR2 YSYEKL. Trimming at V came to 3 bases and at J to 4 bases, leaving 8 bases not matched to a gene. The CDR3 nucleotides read TGCGCCAGCAGCCAGGATGGACAGGTGGCCACCGGGGAGCTGTTTTTT. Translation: CASSQDGQVATGELFF.

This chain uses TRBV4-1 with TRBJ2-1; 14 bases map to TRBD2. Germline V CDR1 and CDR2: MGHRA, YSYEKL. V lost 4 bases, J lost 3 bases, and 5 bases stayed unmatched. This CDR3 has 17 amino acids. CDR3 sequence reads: CASSPGTSGSFYNEQFF. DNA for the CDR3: TGCGCCAGCAGCCCCGGGACTAGCGGGAGCTTCTACAATGAGCAGTTCTTC.

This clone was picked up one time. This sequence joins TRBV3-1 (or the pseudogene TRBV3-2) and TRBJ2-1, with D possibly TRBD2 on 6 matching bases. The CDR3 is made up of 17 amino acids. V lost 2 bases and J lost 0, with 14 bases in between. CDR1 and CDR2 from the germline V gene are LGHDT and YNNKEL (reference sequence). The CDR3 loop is CASSQNRGISSYNEQFF. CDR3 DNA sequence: TGTGCCAGCAGCCAAAACCGGGGGATCAGCTCCTACAATGAGCAGTTCTTC.